This note documents a single TCR beta chain sequence. This sample includes further DNA sequences coding for the same CDR3. The sample comes from a study of blood T cell repertoires in COVID-19. It was during active infection that Seattle patients were enrolled and then longitudinally followed. CDR3 length: 13 amino acids. Germline trimming cut 3 bases from V and 4 bases from J; bases unmatched to any gene: 1. Original analysis: Nucleated cell counts were estimated from reference gene primer amplification. Assay used: immunoSEQ multiplex PCR; TCRdb lists only in-frame clones, some missing. V, J and clone size derive from that table, while D and trimming were established from the DNA sequence. The profile shows roughly 110,000 clones, 85% of them singletons.

This clonotype originated in a woman aged 60-75 years with COVID-19, enrolled during active disease. Sequencing input: peripheral blood. V gene TRBV12-3 or TRBV12-4 combines with J gene TRBJ1-1; 8 bases match TRBD1. This CDR3 reads CASSFGQGTEAFF. The CDR3 coding sequence is TGTGCCAGCAGTTTCGGACAGGGCACTGAAGCTTTCTTT.